This T cell receptor (beta chain) derives from a study of tumor-infiltrating lymphocytes in primary liver carcinoma. This clonotype was counted only a few times. The antigen is unknown. Whole-study findings and limits: The top-250-clone fraction was significantly higher in tumors than in blood (p = 0.039). Tumor-adjacent and tumor-blood pairs shared less of their repertoires than tumor region pairs shared.

With a constant-region primer, TCR beta cDNA was made from about 0.5 ug of total RNA. The TCR beta library was amplified through three nested multiplex PCR rounds in a modified ARM-PCR procedure. TCRdb re-called the multiplex PCR reads with MiXCR, one entry per CDR3 protein. Among under 200,000 distinct CDR3 sequences, approximately 65% were seen once, and the ten largest hold 5.5% to 9%. In addition to blood RNA drawn from unsorted whole blood, germline DNA was extracted. Sample: peripheral blood. This receptor was taken from a woman aged 60-70 years with primary liver carcinoma and hepatitis B virus infection.

In DNA form, the CDR3 reads TGTGCCAGCCGTGGGTCGGGAGAGTACAATGAGCAGTTCTTC. This translates into CASRGSGEYNEQFF. This rearrangement joins TRBV28 to TRBJ2-1; tentative D call: TRBD2 (6 bases). Looked up from germline, CDR1 is MDHEN and CDR2 is SYDVKM. Trimming left V 8 bases short and J 4 bases short, with 15 bases between. This CDR3 is 14 amino acids long.